Listed below are T cell receptor beta chains from one sample, sequenced in a study of cytomegalovirus exposure and HLA in healthy donors. Assay used: immunoSEQ multiplex PCR; TCRdb lists only in-frame clones, some missing. The sample consists of hundreds of thousands of clones, approximately 83% of them appearing once. Sample: PBMCs. Source of these receptors: a woman aged 30 to 39 in good health and CMV-seropositive. Both conserved end residues are part of each CDR3. The order of the fields is clone size, D gene, J gene, V gene, CDR3 protein, CDR3 DNA. A D gene is named only where the DNA matches it firmly. The size of a clone is reported for some rows only, either as once, few or many, or as a class for expanded clones.

size: NA
D: NA
J: TRBJ1-2
V: TRBV28
CDR3: CAIAGGYGYTF
DNA: TGTGCCATCGCAGGTGGCTATGGCTACACCTTC

size: once
D: NA
J: TRBJ2-6
V: TRBV28
CDR3: CASSSGTSGANVLTF
DNA: TGTGCCAGCAGTTCGGGGACATCTGGGGCCAACGTCCTGACTTTC

size: NA
D: NA
J: TRBJ1-1
V: TRBV15
CDR3: CATSDFTVNTEAFF
DNA: TGTGCCACCAGCGATTTTACGGTGAACACTGAAGCTTTCTTT

size: NA
D: TRBD1
J: TRBJ2-7
V: TRBV28
CDR3: CASRGMWTGSYEQYF
DNA: TGTGCCAGCAGAGGGATGTGGACAGGATCCTACGAGCAGTACTTC

size: NA
D: NA
J: TRBJ2-5
V: TRBV6-5
CDR3: CASRTGLSTEETQYF
DNA: TGTGCCAGCAGGACCGGACTATCTACTGAAGAGACCCAGTACTTC

size: NA
D: TRBD2
J: TRBJ2-1
V: TRBV27
CDR3: CASSPTGTSGRYEQFF
DNA: TGTGCCAGCAGTCCCACCGGGACTAGCGGGAGGTATGAGCAGTTCTTC

size: NA
D: NA
J: TRBJ1-1
V: TRBV18
CDR3: CASSLTGSPEAFF
DNA: TGTGCCAGCTCACTTACAGGGTCCCCTGAAGCTTTCTTT

size: NA
D: NA
J: TRBJ2-1
V: TRBV5-6
CDR3: CASSLEAQGAYNEQFF
DNA: TGTGCCAGCAGCTTGGAGGCACAGGGTGCGTACAATGAGCAGTTCTTC

size: NA
D: TRBD2
J: TRBJ2-1
V: TRBV9
CDR3: CASSVARTSGRPYEQFF
DNA: TGTGCCAGCAGCGTAGCCCGGACTAGCGGGAGGCCGTATGAGCAGTTCTTC

size: NA
D: NA
J: TRBJ2-6
V: TRBV19
CDR3: CASSTLPTNSGANVLTF
DNA: TGTGCCAGTAGTACTCTACCTACGAACTCTGGGGCCAACGTCCTGACTTTC

size: NA
D: TRBD1
J: TRBJ1-3
V: TRBV5-6
CDR3: CASSSRQGLRNTIYF
DNA: TGTGCCAGCAGCTCCCGACAGGGTTTAAGAAACACCATATATTTT

size: few
D: NA
J: TRBJ1-1
V: TRBV30
CDR3: CAWSVAREVFF
DNA: TGTGCCTGGAGTGTAGCCAGGGAGGTTTTCTTT

size: NA
D: TRBD2
J: TRBJ2-1
V: TRBV6-4
CDR3: CASSVSGSNNEQFF
DNA: TGTGCCAGCAGTGTTAGCGGGAGCAACAATGAGCAGTTCTTC

size: NA
D: TRBD2
J: TRBJ2-3
V: TRBV7-2
CDR3: CASGPGGQWGTQYF
DNA: TGTGCCAGCGGCCCGGGGGGGCAATGGGGTACGCAGTATTTT

size: few
D: TRBD1
J: TRBJ2-7
V: TRBV5-8
CDR3: CASSSFRGRGYSYEQYF
DNA: TGTGCCAGCAGCTCGTTCCGAGGCAGGGGGTATTCCTACGAGCAGTACTTC

size: NA
D: TRBD2
J: TRBJ2-1
V: TRBV4-2
CDR3: CASSQDRTSGSNEQFF
DNA: TGTGCCAGCAGCCAAGATCGGACTAGCGGGAGTAATGAGCAGTTCTTC

size: NA
D: NA
J: TRBJ2-7
V: TRBV28
CDR3: CASSSLTGLGYEQYF
DNA: TGTGCCAGCAGTTCCCTAACAGGGTTAGGCTACGAGCAGTACTTC

size: NA
D: NA
J: TRBJ1-2
V: TRBV14
CDR3: CASSPFQAVSTGGYTF
DNA: TGTGCCAGCAGCCCGTTTCAGGCAGTGAGTACTGGAGGCTACACCTTC

size: NA
D: TRBD1
J: TRBJ1-3
V: TRBV19
CDR3: CASSLTGGGNTIYF
DNA: TGTGCCAGTAGTCTCACAGGGGGTGGAAACACCATATATTTT

size: NA
D: NA
J: TRBJ2-3
V: TRBV27
CDR3: CASSSGQALADTQYF
DNA: TGTGCCAGCAGTTCGGGACAAGCCCTGGCAGATACGCAGTATTTT

size: NA
D: TRBD1
J: TRBJ2-3
V: TRBV27
CDR3: CASYSWADRGYTDTQYF
DNA: TGTGCCAGCTATTCATGGGCGGACAGGGGATACACAGATACGCAGTATTTT

size: NA
D: NA
J: TRBJ2-2
V: TRBV11-2
CDR3: CASSLDYFTGELFF
DNA: TGTGCCAGCAGCTTAGACTATTTCACCGGGGAGCTGTTTTTT

size: NA
D: NA
J: TRBJ2-7
V: TRBV18
CDR3: CASSPTRNYEQYF
DNA: TGTGCCAGCTCACCCACCAGAAACTACGAGCAGTACTTC